One sample yielded the 9 T cell receptor beta chains listed below, sequenced in a study of T cell changes during pregnancy in multiple sclerosis. The assay was immunoSEQ multiplex PCR, and TCRdb's table has in-frame clones only and misses some. Of 50,000 to 60,000 clones listed, around nine tenths are singletons. The sequences come from CD4+ T cells from peripheral blood mononuclear cells, collected in the third trimester of pregnancy. The receptors derive from a female donor with multiple sclerosis, enrolled in a pregnancy study.

The chain has TRBV10-3 and TRBJ1-6; 7 bases are a match to TRBD1. The CDR3 covers 15 residues. V shed 4 bases and J 9 bases; nucleotides not matched to a gene: 9. Germline V CDR1 and CDR2: ENHRY, SYGVKD. The CDR3 is CAISGTGQASSPLHF. Here the CDR3 DNA reads TGTGCCATCAGTGGTACCGGACAGGCGAGTTCACCCCTCCACTTT.

The chain couples TRBV5-1 to TRBJ2-1, with 9 positions matching TRBD2. The junction had 13 bases not matched to a gene; V was cut back by 0 bases and J by 9 bases. Germline V gene sequence: CDR1 SGHRS, CDR2 YFSETQ. The CDR3 is 17 residues long. The CDR3 DNA follows: TGCGCCAGCAGCTTGGCCCTAAGAGGGGCGGGAGGGGGTGAGCAGTTCTTC. This translates into CASSLALRGAGGGEQFF.

CDR3 sequence (DNA): TGTGCCAGCAGTTCGGGCCGGAGGGTTTCACCCCTCCACTTT. Translated: CASSSGRRVSPLHF. The J gene is TRBJ1-6, the V gene TRBV28; D is undetermined. The V end lost 4 bases, the J end lost 9 bases, and 13 bases lay between the germline ends. This CDR3 has 14 amino acids. Per germline, CDR1 MDHEN and CDR2 SYDVKM.

The chain couples TRBV11-3 to TRBJ2-2; D possibly corresponds to TRBD2 (6 bases). The CDR3 is made up of 13 amino acids. V shed 5 bases and J shed 7 bases, with 11 bases lying between them. Per the germline V gene, CDR1 is SGHNT and CDR2 is YENEEA. CDR3 nucleotide sequence: TGTGCCAGCAGCCCCCCGGGGGTCGGGGAGCTGTTTTTT. This codes for CASSPPGVGELFF.

The chain joins TRBV6-1 to TRBJ1-2; TRBD1 matches 11 bases. The CDR3 runs to 15 residues. CDR1 is MNHNS and CDR2 is SASEGT in the germline V gene. V shed 8 bases and J 8 bases; nucleotides not matched to a gene: 13. CDR3 in amino acids: CASFSWGTGGKGYTF. In DNA, the CDR3 is TGTGCCAGCTTCAGCTGGGGGACAGGGGGGAAAGGCTACACCTTC.

The genes are TRBV6-5 and TRBJ1-5; D is undetermined. CDR1 is MNHEY and CDR2 is SVGAGI in the germline V gene. The CDR3 runs to 15 residues. Trimming removed 2 bases at V and 6 bases at J, with 14 bases between. The CDR3 coding sequence is TGTGCCAGCAGTTACGGCTTCGGGGATAGTCAGCCCCAGCATTTT. This translates into CASSYGFGDSQPQHF.

This chain connects TRBV5-8 to TRBJ1-5; 10 bases line up with TRBD1. Germline V gene lookup returns CDR1 SGHTS and CDR2 YDEGEE. The CDR3 runs to 15 residues. Trimming removed 3 bases from V and 5 bases from J; junction bases left unmatched: 5. The CDR3 is CASSWDRGGDQPQHF. In DNA form, the CDR3 reads TGTGCCAGCAGCTGGGACAGGGGTGGCGATCAGCCCCAGCATTTT.

This sequence joins TRBV5-6 and TRBJ2-1; a possible D gene is TRBD1 (5 bases). Germline values: CDR1 SGHDT, CDR2 YYEEEE. This CDR3 region has 16 residues. The V and J ends lost 1 base and 0 bases respectively, with 11 bases between them. The DNA for the CDR3 is TGTGCCAGCAGCTTGTCTGGACACAGCTCCTACAATGAGCAGTTCTTC. It is translated as CASSLSGHSSYNEQFF.

The V call is TRBV19, the J call TRBJ1-2; 8 bases match TRBD1. This CDR3 is built from 15 residues. Germline lookup yields CDR1 LNHDA and CDR2 SQIVND (reference sequence). V shed 7 bases and J 0 bases; nucleotides not matched to a gene: 7. The CDR3 DNA sequence: TGTGCCAGTACGAGGACAGGGTCTCCTAACTATGGCTACACCTTC. Translation gives CASTRTGSPNYGYTF. The complete variable domain, with remaining parts taken from reference TRBV19 and TRBJ1-2, reads DGGITQSPKYLFRKEGQNVTLSCEQNLNHDAMYWYRQDPGQGLRLIYYSQIVNDFQKGDIAEGYSVSREKKESFPLTVTSAQKNPTAFYLCASTRTGSPNYGYTFGSGTRLTVV.